A selection of T cell receptor beta chains follows, all from one sample in a study of blood T cell repertoires in COVID-19. TCRdb keeps only in-frame clones here, not all; method: immunoSEQ multiplex PCR. The sample contains about 140,000 clones, 70% to 85% of which appear only once. The sequenced sample consisted of peripheral blood. The receptors derive from a man aged 60 to 75 with acute or convalescent COVID-19. Each CDR3 is given with its conserved first and last residue. D genes are given only for firm matches. Clone size, where shown, is once, few, many, or a class for clones that have expanded.

j_call: TRBJ1-1; v_call: TRBV15; clone_size: .; d_call: TRBD1; cdr3_nt: TGTGCCACCCGGAGGGGACAGGCAGTGAACACTGAAGCTTTCTTT; cdr3_aa: CATRRGQAVNTEAFF
j_call: TRBJ2-3; v_call: TRBV2; clone_size: .; d_call: .; cdr3_nt: TGTGCCAGCACCAGACGGGGGTCGGATACGCAGTATTTT; cdr3_aa: CASTRRGSDTQYF
j_call: TRBJ1-2; v_call: TRBV19; clone_size: .; d_call: .; cdr3_nt: TGTGCCAGTAGTATCACCCTCGACTTCTATGGCTACACCTTC; cdr3_aa: CASSITLDFYGYTF
j_call: TRBJ1-1; v_call: TRBV30; clone_size: .; d_call: .; cdr3_nt: TGTGCCTGGAGTCCGCTATCCGGAGGGACTGAAGCTTTCTTT; cdr3_aa: CAWSPLSGGTEAFF
j_call: TRBJ1-1; v_call: TRBV27; clone_size: .; d_call: .; cdr3_nt: TGTGCCAGCAGTTCGGGAAAAGGGTTCCACACTGAAGCTTTCTTT; cdr3_aa: CASSSGKGFHTEAFF
j_call: TRBJ1-2; v_call: TRBV5-1; clone_size: .; d_call: .; cdr3_nt: TGCGCCAGCAGCGCCTCTTTCGGGGATGGCTACACCTTC; cdr3_aa: CASSASFGDGYTF
j_call: TRBJ1-1; v_call: TRBV28; clone_size: many; d_call: .; cdr3_nt: TGTGCCAGCAGCCACCCGGCTAGGGGCACTGAAGCTTTCTTT; cdr3_aa: CASSHPARGTEAFF
j_call: TRBJ2-5; v_call: TRBV24-1; clone_size: .; d_call: .; cdr3_nt: TGTGCCACCAGTGATCCCTCTCTCGCAGGTGTGGGAGAGACCCAGTACTTC; cdr3_aa: CATSDPSLAGVGETQYF
j_call: TRBJ2-7; v_call: TRBV6-1; clone_size: .; d_call: TRBD1; cdr3_nt: TGTGCCAGCATCAAAAGGGGGCGCGGGTACGAGCAGTACTTC; cdr3_aa: CASIKRGRGYEQYF
j_call: TRBJ2-7; v_call: TRBV28; clone_size: .; d_call: .; cdr3_nt: TGTGCCAGCAGTTTAAGCTTTAGCGGTTACGAGCAGTACTTC; cdr3_aa: CASSLSFSGYEQYF
j_call: TRBJ1-5; v_call: TRBV19; clone_size: .; d_call: .; cdr3_nt: TGTGCCAGTAGTGTCGAGTGGAGCAATCAGCCCCAGCATTTT; cdr3_aa: CASSVEWSNQPQHF